Listed here is a single T cell receptor (beta chain). Its specific antigen is unknown. Per-base quality was not reported, and no clone a single base away is much larger than it. The sample comes from a study of blood T cell repertoires in COVID-19 (dated by TCRdb to the early 2020s). Looking at the study overall: The collaborator samples originated in the United States, Italy and Spain and spanned the acute and convalescent phases of COVID-19. HLA class I and class II types, where available, came from metadata supplied by the sample provider rather than from assay-based typing. The samples were drawn from two sources: the first 160 participants of the ongoing ImmuneRACE study, and 1,254 subjects contributed by 6 global collaborators. The material from the prospective study consisted of cDNA or gDNA derived from T cells, B-cell-depleted T cells, or PBMCs. Sample metadata almost always included a de-identified subject ID, COVID-19 status, age in years and sex. The repertoires were released in a freely available public database intended as a resource for research on the immune response to SARS-CoV-2. Subjects who had been exposed to COVID-19, were actively infected with it, or had recovered from it provided the deeply sampled blood TCRbeta repertoires that made up the dataset.

The research as a whole found: The amount of clinical and demographic metadata varied by source and participant and was provided uncurated.

The collaborating institutions used their own protocols to collect whole blood in K2EDTA tubes. For TCRbeta analysis, collaborators shipped samples as frozen whole blood, isolated PBMCs, or DNA extracted from either of those sample types. Inclusive of the bounding cysteine and phenylalanine, the CDR3 is 16 residues long. The DNA shown is the 48-base CDR3, in frame from base 1. Cut back by 5 bases and 0 bases, the V and J ends lie 14 bases apart. CDR1 and CDR2 were assigned from the germline V gene (reference sequence) as MNHEY and SMNVEV. The immunoSEQ Assay, a bias-controlled multiplex PCR, was used to amplify TCRbeta CDR3 regions from genomic DNA. Per the authors' processing: Nucleated cell counts per sample were estimated from amplification of reference gene primers within the assay. Sequence reads were collapsed and filtered to measure the absolute abundance of every unique TCRbeta CDR3 rearrangement. For each sample, productive Simpson clonality was calculated as the square root of Simpson's diversity index over productive rearrangements. Imported from immuneACCESS, the table was reduced by TCRdb to in-frame sequences with V and J called. These copies leave out some clones; in studies compared against another copy, an unresolved V gene accounts for under half, and the cause of the remainder is not known. V, J and clone size were drawn from that table, and D and trimming were deduced from the DNA. The sample has 60,000 or so clones on record, 80% to 90% of them singletons. The ten largest make up 1.5% to 2% of the sample.

This clonotype was sampled from a man aged 60-69 years with acute or convalescent COVID-19. The sequence is built from TRBV27 and TRBJ2-4; the D region possibly corresponds to TRBD2 (6 bases align). Source material: peripheral blood. In nucleotides, the sequence is TGTGCCAGCAGTCCGACGCTAGCGACAGCCAAAAACATTCAGTACTTC. It translates as CASSPTLATAKNIQYF.